One sample yielded the 6 T cell receptor beta chains listed below, sequenced in a study of shared clonotypes between healthy human individuals. The assay was immunoSEQ multiplex PCR, and TCRdb's table has in-frame clones only and misses some. The sample lists some 1.5 million clones; 95% to 99% were seen once. The sample was naive CD4+ T cells sorted from blood. Subset meaning: CD45RA+ positively selected. These receptors all come from a man aged 25 to 40 in good health.

V and J are TRBV28 and TRBJ2-7; maybe TRBD1 (7 bases). Germline lookup yields CDR1 MDHEN and CDR2 SYDVKM. This CDR3 is 15 amino acids long. Trimming shortened V by 2 bases and J by 7 bases, and 18 bases separated the two germline ends. CDR3 amino acids: CASSLRRQGLSEQYF. The CDR3 DNA follows: TGTGCCAGCAGTTTAAGAAGACAGGGACTCTCGGAGCAGTACTTC.

V usage is TRBV9 and J usage is TRBJ2-6; D unclear. The CDR3 contains 15 residues. Trimming removed 0 bases from V and 2 bases from J, with 6 bases in between. Germline CDR1 SGDLS, CDR2 YYNGEE. The CDR3 DNA is TGTGCCAGCAGCGTAGACGGACCTGGGGCCAACGTCCTGACTTTC. Protein sequence: CASSVDGPGANVLTF.

V gene TRBV7-8 combines with J gene TRBJ2-2; the D gene is possibly TRBD1 (6 bases). In germline, CDR1 is SGHVS, CDR2 FQNEAQ. The CDR3 contains 15 residues. The ends were cut back, 5 bases at V and 7 bases at J, with 17 bases in the middle. Here the CDR3 DNA reads TGTGCCAGCAGCGGATTAGGACAGCTGGACGGGGAGCTGTTTTTT. The encoded protein is CASSGLGQLDGELFF.

CDR3 DNA sequence: TGCGCCAGCAGATTGAGTAACACCGGGGAGCTGTTTTTT. Encoded protein: CASRLSNTGELFF. The rearrangement joins TRBV5-1 to TRBJ2-2; the D is unclear. With 5 bases removed from V and 2 bases from J, the gap between germline ends came to 7 bases. The CDR3 runs 13 residues. Germline V gene lookup returns CDR1 SGHRS and CDR2 YFSETQ.

The V call is TRBV6-5, the J call TRBJ2-3; 9 positions agree with TRBD2. V trimming: 0 bases; J trimming: 3 bases; junction bases outside the gene matches: 4. The CDR3 contains 16 residues. Germline lookup yields CDR1 MNHEY and CDR2 SVGAGI. The CDR3 protein is CASSYSASGNTDTQYF. The CDR3 DNA follows: TGTGCCAGCAGTTACTCGGCTAGCGGGAATACAGATACGCAGTATTTT.

The chain couples TRBV5-1 to TRBJ2-5, with D possibly TRBD1 on 5 matching bases. Trimming took 0 bases from V and 2 from J, leaving 14 bases between them. The CDR3 runs 16 residues. Germline V CDR1 and CDR2: SGHRS, YFSETQ. CDR3 sequence reads: CASSLAQGLGQETQYF. DNA of the CDR3: TGCGCCAGCAGCTTGGCCCAGGGCCTAGGACAAGAGACCCAGTACTTC. The complete variable domain, with remaining parts taken from reference TRBV5-1 and TRBJ2-5, reads KAGVTQTPRYLIKTRGQQVTLSCSPISGHRSVSWYQQTPGQGLQFLFEYFSETQRNKGNFPGRFSGRQFSNSRSEMNVSTLELGDSALYLCASSLAQGLGQETQYFGPGTRLLVL.